The 20 T cell receptor beta chains below all came from one sample that was sequenced in a study of regulatory T cells in long-lasting Graves disease. The time point was: newly diagnosed GD, antithyroid drugs for less than 3 months. From PBMCs, RNA was extracted and then used to make the TCR library. Sequencing libraries for TCR beta were prepared with iRepertoire HTBI primers and Arm-PCR of CDR3 regions. TCRdb re-derived calls from the multiplex PCR reads in MiXCR, one entry per CDR3 protein. The data contain approximately 480,000 distinct CDR3 sequences, around 16% of them singletons. The same data also went into a second study, on T cells in Graves' hyperthyroidism and ophthalmopathy.

This specimen was peripheral blood mononuclear cells (PBMCs), taken at new diagnosis, from a patient treated with antithyroid drugs. These TCRs come from a man aged 35-49 years with Graves disease.

The table lists this clonotype with a few counts. The rearrangement uses TRBV5-4 and TRBJ1-2; no definite D call. V dropped 0 bases and J dropped 2 bases, with 11 bases sitting between them. This CDR3 spans 15 amino acids. The germline CDR1 and CDR2 sequences are SGHNT and YYREEE (reference sequence). The CDR3, as DNA: TGTGCCAGCAGCTTGGGCAGCCGGGCCAACTATGGCTACACCTTC. It codes for CASSLGSRANYGYTF.

This clonotype occurred many times. This sequence joins TRBV28 and TRBJ1-1; a weak D match, TRBD1 (5 bases). There are 15 residues in the CDR3. V lost 3 bases, J lost 0 bases, and 11 bases lay in between. Germline V gene lookup returns CDR1 MDHEN and CDR2 SYDVKM. The CDR3, as DNA: TGTGCCAGCAGTTTGGCCAGGGTCATGAACACTGAAGCTTTCTTT. It specifies CASSLARVMNTEAFF.

This clonotype was seen ten or more times. V gene TRBV20-1 combines with J gene TRBJ1-1, with D unclear. Trimming took 0 bases from V and 11 from J, leaving 13 bases between them. The CDR3 has 12 amino acids. Per the germline V gene, CDR1 is DFQATT and CDR2 is SNEGSKA (reference sequence). CDR3 DNA: TGCAGTGCTAGAGATGTCCCTGATGCGGCTTTCTTT. Translating gives CSARDVPDAAFF.

This clonotype was counted ten times or more. The chain couples TRBV29-1 to TRBJ1-1; 12 bases align to TRBD1. CDR1 and CDR2 (germline): SQVTM, ANQGSEA. The CDR3 contains 13 residues. The V gene end was trimmed by 3 bases and the J gene end by 5 bases; junction bases not matched to a gene: 1. In DNA form, the CDR3 reads TGCAGCGTTGAGGGACAGGGGGCGACTGAAGCTTTCTTT. It yields the protein CSVEGQGATEAFF.

J is TRBJ2-7 and V is TRBV11-2, with D possibly TRBD2 on 7 matching bases. Germline-derived CDR1 and CDR2 are SGHAT and FQNNGV. The CDR3 has 18 amino acids. Trimming took 4 bases from V and 4 from J, leaving 26 bases between them. CDR3 in DNA: TGTGCCAGCAGCTCCACCACCATGGGGAGGGGGGTAGGGTACGAGCAGTACTTC. It encodes CASSSTTMGRGVGYEQYF.

The rearrangement links TRBV7-9 to TRBJ2-7; D is undetermined. The CDR3 covers 13 residues. Germline V CDR1 and CDR2: SEHNR, FQNEAQ (reference sequence). V was clipped by 7 bases and J by 0 bases, with 10 bases between them. In DNA, the CDR3 is TGTGCCAGCACGCCGGTTACCTCCTACGAGCAGTACTTC. This encodes CASTPVTSYEQYF.

This rearrangement joins TRBV25-1 to TRBJ2-3, with D possibly matching TRBD2 (6 bases). CDR1 and CDR2 from the germline V gene are MGHDK and SYGVNS. The CDR3 spans 17 residues. Trimming cost V 3 bases and J 0 bases, with 16 bases left between them. For the CDR3, the DNA is TGTGCCAGCAGTGACCTGGACGGGGAGGCTAGCACAGATACGCAGTATTTT. It encodes CASSDLDGEASTDTQYF.

At least ten counts were recorded for this clonotype. The chain recombines TRBV28 with TRBJ1-2; D perhaps matches TRBD1 (6 bases). V dropped 3 bases and J dropped 4 bases, with 12 bases sitting between them. CDR1 and CDR2 from the germline V gene are MDHEN and SYDVKM. The CDR3 extends over 14 amino acids. CDR3 nucleotides: TGTGCCAGCAGTTTGGGGGCATCGGGCTATGGCTACACCTTC. Translation gives CASSLGASGYGYTF.

This clonotype appeared many times. The CDR3 loop reads CASSFRTSGSGETQYF. In nucleotides, the CDR3 is TGTGCCAGCAGCTTTCGGACTAGCGGGAGCGGGGAGACCCAGTACTTC. The genes are TRBV11-2 and TRBJ2-5, with TRBD2 identical over 13 bases. Germline-derived CDR1 and CDR2 are SGHAT and FQNNGV. CDR3 length equals 16 residues. V trimming: 3 bases; J trimming: 5 bases; junction bases outside the gene matches: 6.

This sequence joins TRBV19 and TRBJ2-2; maybe TRBD2 (5 bases). The CDR3 length is 16 residues. Germline V CDR1 and CDR2: LNHDA, SQIVND (reference sequence). Trimming removed 7 bases at V and 3 bases at J, with 18 bases between. The chain's CDR3 is CASTLLSSGYTGELFF. The CDR3 nucleotides read TGTGCCAGTACCCTACTGTCGAGCGGCTACACCGGGGAGCTGTTTTTT.

This clonotype was seen at least ten times. V gene TRBV29-1 combines with J gene TRBJ2-3, with D possibly being TRBD1 (6 bases). CDR1 and CDR2 from the germline V gene are SQVTM and ANQGSEA. CDR3 size: 16 residues. Trimming removed 2 bases at V and 4 bases at J, with 19 bases between. The CDR3 DNA reads TGCAGCGTTGAAACTCCTGGCAGGGGAACGTCAGATACGCAGTATTTT. Protein sequence: CSVETPGRGTSDTQYF.

The V gene is TRBV30, the J gene TRBJ2-1; a possible D gene is TRBD2 (5 bases). In germline, CDR1 is GTSNPN, CDR2 SVGIG (reference sequence). Deletions cut 4 bases from V and 0 bases from J, with 7 bases between. The CDR3 has 13 residues. The CDR3 bases are TGTGCCTGGAACCGGGACTCCTACAATGAGCAGTTCTTC. Amino acids: CAWNRDSYNEQFF. Variable domain in full (rest from reference TRBV30 and TRBJ2-1): SQTIHQWPATLVQPVGSPLSLECTVEGTSNPNLYWYRQAAGRGLQLLFYSVGIGQISSEVPQNLSASRPQDRQFILSSKKLLLSDSGFYLCAWNRDSYNEQFFGPGTRLTVL.

The V and J genes are TRBV19 and TRBJ2-7, with D maybe TRBD2 (5 bases). This CDR3 spans 14 amino acids. V dropped 5 bases and J dropped 1 base, with 12 bases sitting between them. Germline V lookup: CDR1 LNHDA, CDR2 SQIVND (reference sequence). CDR3 sequence: CASSPRAGSYEQYF. CDR3 in DNA: TGTGCCAGTAGTCCCCGGGCGGGTTCCTACGAGCAGTACTTC.

In this sample, this clonotype turned up many times. The rearrangement joins TRBV10-2 to TRBJ2-1; 11 positions match TRBD2. V lost 3 bases, J lost 6 bases, and 7 bases stayed unmatched. The CDR3 covers 16 residues. In germline, CDR1 is WSHSY, CDR2 SAAADI. CDR3 protein: CASSDPTSGERNEQFF. The CDR3 bases are TGCGCCAGCAGTGACCCGACTAGCGGGGAGCGCAATGAGCAGTTCTTC.

This clonotype came up many times. CDR3 loop: CASRGGLAGETQYF. The CDR3 region has the DNA TGTGCCAGCAGAGGAGGACTAGCGGGAGAGACCCAGTACTTC. V is TRBV11-3 and J is TRBJ2-5, with 11 positions matching TRBD2. CDR1 is SGHNT, CDR2 YENEEA, per germline. There are 14 residues in the CDR3. Losses at the gene ends were 6 bases for V and 4 bases for J; bases not matched to a gene: 4.

This chain uses TRBV6-2 or TRBV6-3 with TRBJ2-1; unclear D gene. Trimming took off 0 bases at V and 9 bases at J, with 18 bases between the two ends. The CDR3 covers 16 residues. Looked up from germline, CDR1 is MNHEY and CDR2 is SVGEGT. CDR3 bases: TGTGCCAGCAGTTACTCTCGAATCGGCGGTAGCTCTGAGCAGTTCTTC. Its translation is CASSYSRIGGSSEQFF.

This chain connects TRBV2 to TRBJ2-1; the D gene is possibly TRBD1 (6 bases). V lost 3 bases and J lost 10, with 10 bases in between. Germline loops: CDR1 SNHLY, CDR2 FYNNEI. This CDR3 is 12 amino acids long. CDR3 nucleotides: TGTGCCAGCAGTGACCCCGGGACAGAGCAGTTCTTC. This translates into CASSDPGTEQFF.

The J gene is TRBJ2-7, the V gene TRBV29-1, with D perhaps TRBD1 (5 bases). The CDR3 is 14 residues long. The V end was cut by 7 bases, the J end by 6 bases, with 22 bases between. CDR1 and CDR2 (germline): SQVTM, ANQGSEA. For the CDR3, the DNA is TGCAGCGCCCGCCCAGGTCAGGGTTTGGGCGAGCAGTACTTC. Translation: CSARPGQGLGEQYF.

Regarding this clonotype: With a much larger clone just one base away, this may be a read error. The gene calls are TRBV7-2 and TRBJ1-2; 10 bases are shared with TRBD1. CDR3 length: 16 amino acids. CDR1 and CDR2 (germline): SGHTA, FQGNSA. The CDR3 reads CASSLGQGAVNYGCTF. The CDR3 region has the DNA TGTGCCAGCAGCTTAGGACAGGGGGCGGTTAACTATGGCTGCACCTTC.

There are many counts of this clonotype. J is TRBJ2-4 and V is TRBV20-1, with TRBD1 matching over 10 bases. The CDR3 contains 12 residues. CDR1 is DFQATT, CDR2 SNEGSKA, per germline (reference sequence). V was clipped by 1 base and J by 13 bases; unmatched bases: 4. The CDR3 coding sequence is TGCAGTGCTAGAGGGGACAGGGGAATACAGTACTTC. This translates into CSARGDRGIQYF.